These 18 T cell receptor beta chains were all obtained from the same sample, sequenced in a study of blood T cell repertoires in COVID-19. Some clones are missing from TCRdb's copy, which holds only in-frame ones; the method was immunoSEQ multiplex PCR. The sample holds around 200,000 clones; just over 85% are singletons and the top ten take 3.5% to 4.5%. Sequenced input: peripheral blood. Receptor source: a man aged 45-65 years with acute or convalescent COVID-19.

This clone has only a few counts. The chain uses TRBV5-1 and TRBJ2-3; D is unresolved. Looked up from germline, CDR1 is SGHRS and CDR2 is YFSETQ. The V end was cut by 2 bases, the J end by 7 bases, with 8 bases between. CDR3 size: 12 residues. CDR3 bases: TGCGCCAGCAGCTTTACGAGAAATACGCAGTATTTT. Translation gives CASSFTRNTQYF.

This chain uses TRBV3-1 (or the pseudogene TRBV3-2) with TRBJ1-2, with D perhaps matching TRBD1 (6 bases). The CDR3 is made up of 14 amino acids. With 6 bases removed from V and 2 bases from J, the gap between germline ends came to 13 bases. The germline V gene has CDR1 LGHDT and CDR2 YNNKEL (reference sequence). For the CDR3, the DNA is TGTGCCAGCAGAAGGGGCAGGGGAAACTATGGCTACACCTTC. Protein product: CASRRGRGNYGYTF.

This chain joins TRBV14 and TRBJ1-1; D gene uncertain. The CDR3 spans 13 residues. Germline-derived CDR1 and CDR2 are SGHDN and FVKESK. The germline V and J ends were trimmed by 4 bases and 4 bases, with 10 bases remaining between them. The CDR3 loop reads CASSPLAGTEAFF. CDR3 sequence (DNA): TGTGCCAGCAGCCCCCTGGCGGGCACTGAAGCTTTCTTT.

The rearrangement links TRBV4-1 to TRBJ2-2, with unresolved D. V lost 8 bases to trimming and J lost 5 bases, with 9 bases between them. The germline CDR1 and CDR2 sequences are MGHRA and YSYEKL. The CDR3 contains 12 residues. In nucleotides, the CDR3 is TGCGCCAGCGGCCCAGGAACCGGGGAGCTGTTTTTT. Its protein is CASGPGTGELFF.

V gene TRBV7-6 combines with J gene TRBJ2-1, with D perhaps TRBD1 (6 bases). Germline V gene data show CDR1 as SGHVS and CDR2 as FNYEAQ. V shed 5 bases and J shed 8 bases, with 19 bases lying between them. The CDR3 runs to 15 residues. CDR3 in DNA: TGTGCCAGCAGCGCTAATAGCCTGGGGGCATATGAGCAGTTCTTC. This codes for CASSANSLGAYEQFF.

This clone was observed once. The rearrangement uses TRBV18 and TRBJ1-1; D unclear. Trimming left V 0 bases short and J 6 bases short, with 8 bases between. In germline, CDR1 is KGHSH, CDR2 LQKENI. This CDR3 comprises 13 residues. CDR3 region: CASSPPSDAEAFF. CDR3 sequence (DNA): TGTGCCAGCTCACCACCGAGCGACGCTGAAGCTTTCTTT.

V gene TRBV14 combines with J gene TRBJ2-5, with 8 bases fitting TRBD2. The CDR3 is 16 amino acids. The germline V gene has CDR1 SGHDN and CDR2 FVKESK. V trimming: 5 bases; J trimming: 2 bases; junction bases outside the gene matches: 10. CDR3 sequence reads: CASSSPPIAGQETQYF. CDR3 nucleotide sequence: TGTGCCAGCAGCTCCCCCCCGATAGCGGGGCAAGAGACCCAGTACTTC. The whole variable domain, filled in from reference TRBV14 and TRBJ2-5, reads EAGVTQFPSHSVIEKGQTVTLRCDPISGHDNLYWYRRVMGKEIKFLLHFVKESKQDESGMPNNRFLAERTGGTYSTLKVQPAELEDSGVYFCASSSPPIAGQETQYFGPGTRLLVL.

This clone was seen once. The chain couples TRBV11-2 to TRBJ2-5, with unresolved D. Per germline, CDR1 SGHAT and CDR2 FQNNGV. V lost 5 bases and J lost 1, with 8 bases in between. CDR3 size: 13 residues. Here the CDR3 reads CASSTHTQETQYF. The CDR3 DNA sequence: TGTGCCAGCAGCACTCATACCCAAGAGACCCAGTACTTC. The full variable domain, completed using reference TRBV11-2 and TRBJ2-5, is EAGVAQSPRYKIIEKRQSVAFWCNPISGHATLYWYQQILGQGPKLLIQFQNNGVVDDSQLPKDRFSAERLKGVDSTLKIQPAKLEDSAVYLCASSTHTQETQYFGPGTRLLVL.

The CDR3 loop reads CASSQDPTRGGTYYGYTF. CDR3 in DNA: TGTGCCAGCAGCCAAGATCCTACTCGCGGGGGGACGTACTATGGCTACACCTTC. The chain links TRBV4-2 to TRBJ1-2; D perhaps matches TRBD1 (5 bases). Germline V gene lookup returns CDR1 LGHNA and CDR2 YNFKEQ. V gave up 0 bases and J gave up 3 bases, with 20 bases separating them. The CDR3 sequence is 18 residues long.

The chain carries TRBV7-9 and TRBJ2-3, with D perhaps matching TRBD2 (6 bases). The CDR3 contains 16 residues. CDR1 SEHNR and CDR2 FQNEAQ come from the germline V gene (reference sequence). Trimming shortened V by 5 bases and J by 0 bases, and 15 bases separated the two germline ends. CDR3 bases: TGTGCCAGCAGCCCCGACGGGCTAGCGAGCACAGATACGCAGTATTTT. Protein sequence: CASSPDGLASTDTQYF.

On this clone itself: This CDR3 is also generated by other DNA sequences in the sample. The chain uses TRBV11-2 and TRBJ1-1; D is uncertain. Germline V gene data show CDR1 as SGHAT and CDR2 as FQNNGV. V was clipped by 0 bases and J by 5 bases, with 7 bases between them. The CDR3 has 13 residues. CDR3 coding DNA: TGTGCCAGCAGCTTAGATCCCGGTACTGAAGCTTTCTTT. This translates into CASSLDPGTEAFF. Full variable domain (missing parts from reference TRBV11-2 and TRBJ1-1): EAGVAQSPRYKIIEKRQSVAFWCNPISGHATLYWYQQILGQGPKLLIQFQNNGVVDDSQLPKDRFSAERLKGVDSTLKIQPAKLEDSAVYLCASSLDPGTEAFFGQGTRLTVV.

The chain links TRBV5-4 to TRBJ2-1; 11 bases align to TRBD2. From germline, CDR1 is SGHNT and CDR2 YYREEE (reference sequence). CDR3 size: 18 residues. J lost 9 bases, V lost 9 bases, and 23 bases had no gene match. The CDR3 DNA reads TGTGCCATCCAAGCAGGGCCTGTTGGACTAGCGGGTCGGGGTGAGCAGTTCTTC. Its translation is CAIQAGPVGLAGRGEQFF.

The chain employs TRBV9 and TRBJ1-1, with a possible D match to TRBD1 (5 bases). Trimming left V 8 bases short and J 7 bases short, with 21 bases between. Germline values: CDR1 SGDLS, CDR2 YYNGEE. The CDR3 has 14 amino acids. In DNA, the CDR3 is TGTGCCAGGGGGCACCCCCCAGGCAGGATTGAAGCTTTCTTT. This gives the protein CARGHPPGRIEAFF.

The gene calls are TRBV5-8 and TRBJ1-5; the D gene is possibly TRBD1 (5 bases). Germline lookup yields CDR1 SGHTS and CDR2 YDEGEE. V lost 4 bases to trimming and J lost 2 bases, with 16 bases between them. The CDR3 covers 16 residues. The CDR3 nucleotides read TGTGCCAGCAGCCGCCTTCGGGGGAGAGGCAATCAGCCCCAGCATTTT. Translating it yields CASSRLRGRGNQPQHF. The full variable domain, completed using reference TRBV5-8 and TRBJ1-5, is EAGVTQSPTHLIKTRGQQATLRCSPISGHTSVYWYQQALGLGLQFLLWYDEGEERNRGNFPPRFSGRQFPNYSSELNVNALELEDSALYLCASSRLRGRGNQPQHFGDGTRLSIL.

With regard to this clone: Distinct nucleotide sequences in the sample also encode this CDR3. The chain uses TRBV5-1 and TRBJ1-5; TRBD1 aligns across 9 bases. CDR1 is SGHRS, CDR2 YFSETQ, per germline. The CDR3 runs 14 residues. Germline trimming cut 4 bases from V and 4 bases from J; bases unmatched to any gene: 3. The CDR3 nucleotides are TGCGCCAGCAGCCCCGGGACAGGGAATCAGCCCCAGCATTTT. As protein: CASSPGTGNQPQHF.

The chain has TRBV6-1 and TRBJ1-1, with a weak D call TRBD1 (5 bases). Trimming pared 4 bases from V and 7 bases from J, leaving 25 bases between. CDR3 length: 17 residues. CDR1 and CDR2 from the germline V gene are MNHNS and SASEGT. The CDR3 bases are TGTGCCAGCAGTGCCAGTGGGTTCGGGGGGTCGACCAATGAAGCTTTCTTT. This encodes CASSASGFGGSTNEAFF.

The rearrangement links TRBV6-5 to TRBJ1-1; D ambiguous. The CDR3 totals 13 residues. V lost 6 bases and J lost 1, with 9 bases in between. The germline V gene encodes CDR1 MNHEY and CDR2 SVGAGI. The CDR3 protein is CASSRGRNTEAFF. Written as DNA, the CDR3 is TGTGCCAGCAGCCGCGGGCGGAACACTGAAGCTTTCTTT.

The chain recombines TRBV7-9 with TRBJ2-5; 11 nucleotides line up with TRBD2. The CDR3 runs 15 residues. CDR1 and CDR2 (germline): SEHNR, FQNEAQ (reference sequence). J lost 4 bases, V lost 1 base, and 2 bases had no gene match. Here the CDR3 reads CASSLGSGGAETQYF. The DNA for the CDR3 is TGTGCCAGCAGCTTAGGTAGCGGGGGGGCAGAGACCCAGTACTTC.